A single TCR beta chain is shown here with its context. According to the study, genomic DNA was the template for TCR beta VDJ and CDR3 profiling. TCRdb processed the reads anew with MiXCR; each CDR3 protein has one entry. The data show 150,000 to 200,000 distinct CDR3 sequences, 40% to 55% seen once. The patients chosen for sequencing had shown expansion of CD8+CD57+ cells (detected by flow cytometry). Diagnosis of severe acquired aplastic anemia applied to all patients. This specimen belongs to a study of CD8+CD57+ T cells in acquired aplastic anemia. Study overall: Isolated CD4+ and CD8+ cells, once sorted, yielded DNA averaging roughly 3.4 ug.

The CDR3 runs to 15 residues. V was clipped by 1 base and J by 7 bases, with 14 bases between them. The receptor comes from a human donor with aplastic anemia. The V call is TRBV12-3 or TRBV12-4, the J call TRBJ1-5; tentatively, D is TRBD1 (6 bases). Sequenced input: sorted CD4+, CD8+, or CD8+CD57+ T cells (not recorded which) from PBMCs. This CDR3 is CASSLGNRVGQPQHF. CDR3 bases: TGTGCCAGCAGTTTAGGGAACAGGGTGGGGCAGCCCCAGCATTTT.